The 22 T cell receptor beta chains below come from one sample, sequenced in a study of blood T cell repertoires in COVID-19. Measured with immunoSEQ multiplex PCR; TCRdb has only the in-frame clones, and not every one. The table has roughly 180,000 clones, about 81% seen once. Sequenced input: peripheral blood. The receptors shown here come from a woman of 80 years or more with COVID-19, enrolled during active disease.

This clone was detected a few times. The genes are TRBV5-1 and TRBJ1-1; weak D call: TRBD1 (6 bases). This CDR3 comprises 14 residues. V lost 7 bases and J lost 0, with 13 bases in between. Germline V lookup: CDR1 SGHRS, CDR2 YFSETQ. The CDR3 DNA reads as TGCGCCAGCTCCAAGGACAGTATGAACACTGAAGCTTTCTTT. Residues: CASSKDSMNTEAFF.

The gene calls are TRBV5-1 and TRBJ2-6; D uncertain. The CDR3 extends over 17 amino acids. Trimming removed 1 base at V and 0 bases at J, with 11 bases between. Per germline, CDR1 SGHRS and CDR2 YFSETQ. This chain's CDR3 is CASSLFQVYSGANVLTF. CDR3 nucleotide sequence: TGCGCCAGCAGCTTGTTTCAGGTTTACTCTGGGGCCAACGTCCTGACTTTC.

The chain employs TRBV11-3 and TRBJ2-2, with D perhaps matching TRBD2 (6 bases). This CDR3 region has 13 residues. The germline gives CDR1 SGHNT, CDR2 YENEEA. V was shortened by 3 bases and J by 9 bases, with 11 bases between the two germline ends. The DNA for the CDR3 is TGTGCCAGCAGCTTTGGGGGGATGAGGGAGCTGTTTTTT. It translates to CASSFGGMRELFF.

The rearrangement uses TRBV6-1 and TRBJ1-4; no definite D call. There are 14 residues in the CDR3. Per germline, CDR1 MNHNS and CDR2 SASEGT. V dropped 0 bases and J dropped 4 bases, with 6 bases sitting between them. The CDR3 sequence is CASSEAWSNEKLFF. For the CDR3, the DNA is TGTGCCAGCAGTGAAGCTTGGAGTAATGAAAAACTGTTTTTT.

CDR3 protein: CASSSTRQGWTEAFF. Here the CDR3 DNA reads TGTGCCAGCAGTTCAACTCGGCAGGGTTGGACTGAAGCTTTCTTT. The rearrangement uses TRBV28 and TRBJ1-1; possibly TRBD1 for D (5 bases). Germline V gene lookup returns CDR1 MDHEN and CDR2 SYDVKM. The CDR3 runs 15 residues. V gave up 4 bases and J gave up 5 bases, with 17 bases separating them.

The rearrangement uses TRBV7-2 and TRBJ1-4; D may be TRBD1 (5 bases). CDR3 length: 16 amino acids. V lost 5 bases and J lost 0, with 13 bases in between. The V gene's germline CDR1 is SGHTA and CDR2 FQGNSA. CDR3 bases: TGTGCCAGCAGCACTGCAGGGCTAGCAACTAATGAAAAACTGTTTTTT. This codes for CASSTAGLATNEKLFF.

The DNA for the CDR3 is TGTGCCAGCTCACCGGCCCGCCAAGAGACCCAGTACTTC. Translating gives CASSPARQETQYF. The V gene is TRBV18, the J gene TRBJ2-5; D is unclear. Germline V CDR1 and CDR2: KGHSH, LQKENI. The CDR3 sequence is 13 residues long. Trimming left V 3 bases short and J 1 base short, with 6 bases between.

The chain joins TRBV6-5 to TRBJ1-2; TRBD1 might be the D (5 bases). The CDR3 contains 13 residues. In germline, CDR1 is MNHEY, CDR2 SVGAGI. V was cut by 8 bases and J by 8 bases, with 18 bases left in between. The CDR3 sequence: CASLQSGGSGYTF. The CDR3, as DNA: TGTGCCAGCCTCCAATCGGGGGGATCCGGCTACACCTTC.

As concerns this clone: Other nucleotide sequences from this sample produce the same CDR3. This rearrangement joins TRBV2 to TRBJ1-1, with TRBD1 identical over 8 bases. The CDR3 consists of 14 residues. Germline CDR1 is SNHLY and CDR2 is FYNNEI. The J segment lost 3 bases and the V segment lost 5 bases, leaving 5 bases of the junction unmatched. DNA of the CDR3: TGTGCCAGCAGTAAGCAGGGGGCCGACACTGAAGCTTTCTTT. Translation: CASSKQGADTEAFF.

V is TRBV29-1 and J is TRBJ1-2, with a possible D match to TRBD1 (6 bases). Trimming stripped 2 bases from V and 6 bases from J, with 7 bases between. Germline V CDR1 and CDR2: SQVTM, ANQGSEA. This CDR3 is 11 amino acids long. CDR3 residues: CSVETGHGYTF. The CDR3 DNA reads TGCAGCGTTGAAACAGGGCATGGCTACACCTTC.

CDR3 nucleotide sequence: TGTGCCATCAGTGAGCCGGGCGGGGTCGGGAACACCGGGGAGCTGTTTTTT. Translating gives CAISEPGGVGNTGELFF. J is TRBJ2-2 and V is TRBV10-3; D is possibly TRBD2 (6 bases). In germline, CDR1 is ENHRY, CDR2 SYGVKD. The CDR3 totals 17 residues. Trimming left V 2 bases short and J 1 base short, with 14 bases between.

This chain connects TRBV24-1 to TRBJ2-1; 9 positions agree with TRBD1. In germline, CDR1 is KGHDR, CDR2 SFDVKD. CDR3 length: 16 amino acids. Losses at the gene ends were 1 base for V and 6 bases for J; bases not matched to a gene: 6. CDR3 nucleotides: TGTGCCACCAGTGATTTACCGGGACAGGGTAGCAATGAGCAGTTCTTC. Protein: CATSDLPGQGSNEQFF.

The chain couples TRBV10-3 to TRBJ2-7; TRBD2 matches 10 bases. The germline CDR1 and CDR2 sequences are ENHRY and SYGVKD. The CDR3 contains 14 residues. Unmatched junction bases numbered 8, after V lost 5 bases and J lost 7 bases. CDR3 sequence reads: CAISPAGLAREQYF. The CDR3 DNA follows: TGTGCCATCAGTCCCGCGGGACTAGCGAGGGAGCAGTACTTC.

The chain is built from TRBV7-8 and TRBJ2-1, with TRBD2 as a possible D gene (5 bases). The CDR3 sequence is 17 residues long. V shed 5 bases and J shed 7 bases, with 24 bases lying between them. Germline CDR1 and CDR2: SGHVS and FQNEAQ. The CDR3 protein is CASSPSSLLQVWNEQFF. The CDR3 DNA is TGTGCCAGCAGCCCATCTAGCCTCCTACAAGTTTGGAATGAGCAGTTCTTC. Filled out from reference TRBV7-8 and TRBJ2-1, the complete variable domain reads GAGVSQSPRYKVAKRGQDVALRCDPISGHVSLFWYQQALGQGPEFLTYFQNEAQLDKSGLPSDRFFAERPEGSVSTLKIQRTQQEDSAVYLCASSPSSLLQVWNEQFFGPGTRLTVL.

The V call is TRBV19, the J call TRBJ1-5; tentative D call: TRBD1 (6 bases). The V end was cut by 6 bases, the J end by 3 bases, with 12 bases between. Germline values: CDR1 LNHDA, CDR2 SQIVND (reference sequence). This CDR3 has 14 residues. CDR3 nucleotide sequence: TGTGCCAGTAGCAAACAGGGAGACAATCAGCCCCAGCATTTT. This encodes CASSKQGDNQPQHF.

The V gene is TRBV2, the J gene TRBJ2-1; tentatively, D is TRBD1 (5 bases). This CDR3 region has 18 residues. Germline-derived CDR1 and CDR2 are SNHLY and FYNNEI. Between the trimmed V and J ends, which lost 1 base and 0 bases, there was a span of 16 bases. The CDR3 bases are TGTGCCAGCAGTGAAGTCCGGATCGGACATAGCTCCTACAATGAGCAGTTCTTC. This encodes CASSEVRIGHSSYNEQFF. The variable domain in full, with the rest retrieved from reference TRBV2 and TRBJ2-1, is EPEVTQTPSHQVTQMGQEVILRCVPISNHLYFYWYRQILGQKVEFLVSFYNNEISEKSEIFDDQFSVERPDGSNFTLKIRSTKLEDSAMYFCASSEVRIGHSSYNEQFFGPGTRLTVL.

The chain employs TRBV27 and TRBJ1-1; 7 nucleotides align to TRBD1. The CDR3 sequence is 12 residues long. Germline V gives CDR1 MNHEY, CDR2 SMNVEV (reference sequence). The V and J ends lost 4 bases and 11 bases, in that order; junction bases with no gene match: 7. CDR3: CASSSLRGFAFF. The CDR3 DNA reads as TGTGCCAGCAGTTCGCTCAGGGGGTTTGCTTTCTTT.

The chain couples TRBV5-1 to TRBJ2-3; D might be TRBD2 (6 bases). CDR1 and CDR2 (germline): SGHRS, YFSETQ. The CDR3 totals 13 residues. Trimming removed 4 bases at V and 2 bases at J, with 8 bases between. The CDR3 bases are TGCGCCAGCAGCCCGGGGGACACAGATACGCAGTATTTT. This translates into CASSPGDTDTQYF.

The chain uses TRBV19 and TRBJ1-2; 8 nucleotides align to TRBD1. V shed 3 bases, J shed 7 bases, and the junction held 10 bases outside the gene matches. The germline gives CDR1 LNHDA, CDR2 SQIVND (reference sequence). CDR3 length equals 15 residues. CDR3 DNA: TGTGCCAGTAGTATTGGGGCAGGGGGCAGGTTTGGCTACACCTTC. It specifies CASSIGAGGRFGYTF.

The chain recombines TRBV5-1 with TRBJ1-1, with 9 bases that match TRBD1. CDR1 and CDR2 from the germline V gene are SGHRS and YFSETQ. CDR3 length: 13 residues. Trimming removed 4 bases from V and 8 bases from J; junction bases left unmatched: 6. The CDR3, as DNA: TGCGCCAGCAGCACTGGGACAGGGAAGGAAGCTTTCTTT. Amino acids: CASSTGTGKEAFF.

The chain is built from TRBV6-2 or TRBV6-3 and TRBJ1-2, with D unresolved. Between the trimmed V and J ends, which lost 0 bases and 3 bases, there was a span of 5 bases. The CDR3 has 13 residues. The germline CDR1 and CDR2 sequences are MNHEY and SVGEGT. CDR3 nucleotides: TGTGCCAGCAGTTACTCGTCCGACTATGGCTACACCTTC. Protein product: CASSYSSDYGYTF.

This sequence joins TRBV25-1 and TRBJ1-1, with 7 bases identical to TRBD1. V dropped 8 bases and J dropped 4; count of bases not matched to a gene: 7. Per germline, CDR1 MGHDK and CDR2 SYGVNS. The CDR3 is 13 residues long. CDR3 in amino acids: CASGPRGFTEAFF. In DNA, the CDR3 is TGTGCCAGCGGCCCCAGGGGGTTCACTGAAGCTTTCTTT. The full variable domain, in which reference TRBV25-1 and TRBJ1-1 provide the parts outside the CDR3, is EADIYQTPRYLVIGTGKKITLECSQTMGHDKMYWYQQDPGMELHLIHYSYGVNSTEKGDLSSESTVSRIRTEHFPLTLESARPSHTSQYLCASGPRGFTEAFFGQGTRLTVV.